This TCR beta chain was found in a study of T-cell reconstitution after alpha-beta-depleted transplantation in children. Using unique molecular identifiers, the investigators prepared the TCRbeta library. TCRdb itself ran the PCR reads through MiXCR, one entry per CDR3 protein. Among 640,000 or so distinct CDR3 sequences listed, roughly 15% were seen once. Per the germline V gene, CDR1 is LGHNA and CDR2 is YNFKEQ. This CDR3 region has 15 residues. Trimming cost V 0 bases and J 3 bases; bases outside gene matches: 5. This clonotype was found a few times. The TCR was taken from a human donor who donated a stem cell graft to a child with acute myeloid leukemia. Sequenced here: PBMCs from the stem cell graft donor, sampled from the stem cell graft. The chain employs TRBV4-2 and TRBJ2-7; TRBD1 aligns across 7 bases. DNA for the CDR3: TGTGCCAGCAGCCAAGAGGACAGGCGAAGCTACGAGCAGTACGTC. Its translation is CASSQEDRRSYEQYV.